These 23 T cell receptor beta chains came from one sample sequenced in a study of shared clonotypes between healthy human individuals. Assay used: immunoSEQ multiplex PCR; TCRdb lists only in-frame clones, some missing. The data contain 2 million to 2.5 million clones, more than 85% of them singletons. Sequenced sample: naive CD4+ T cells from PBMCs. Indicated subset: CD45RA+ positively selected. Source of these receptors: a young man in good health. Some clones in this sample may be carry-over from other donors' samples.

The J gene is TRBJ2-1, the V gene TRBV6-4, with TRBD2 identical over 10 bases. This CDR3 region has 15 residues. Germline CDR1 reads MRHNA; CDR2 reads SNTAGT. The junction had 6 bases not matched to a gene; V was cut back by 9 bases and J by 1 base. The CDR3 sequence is CARTIAGGSYNEQFF. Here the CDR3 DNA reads TGTGCCAGGACTATAGCGGGGGGATCCTACAATGAGCAGTTCTTC.

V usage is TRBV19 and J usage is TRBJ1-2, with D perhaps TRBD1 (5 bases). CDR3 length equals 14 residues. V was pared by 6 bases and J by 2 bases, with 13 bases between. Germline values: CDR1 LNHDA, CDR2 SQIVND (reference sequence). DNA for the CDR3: TGTGCCAGTAGCCCCCTGGGGCCCAACTATGGCTACACCTTC. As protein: CASSPLGPNYGYTF.

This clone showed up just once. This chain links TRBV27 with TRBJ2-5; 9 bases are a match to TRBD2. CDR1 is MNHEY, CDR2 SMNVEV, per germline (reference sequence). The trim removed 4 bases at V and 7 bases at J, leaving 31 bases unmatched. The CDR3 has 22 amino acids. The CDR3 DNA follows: TGTGCCAGCAGTTCAGTTAAAGAAGGTAGCGGGAGTTCCTATGCAAAGTTGGGGACCCAGTACTTC. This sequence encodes CASSSVKEGSGSSYAKLGTQYF.

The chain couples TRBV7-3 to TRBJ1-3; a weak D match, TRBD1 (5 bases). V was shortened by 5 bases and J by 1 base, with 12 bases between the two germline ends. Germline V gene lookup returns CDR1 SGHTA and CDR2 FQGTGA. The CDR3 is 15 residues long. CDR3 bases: TGTGCCAGCAGCCGGAACGGGGGGTCTGGAAACACCATATATTTT. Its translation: CASSRNGGSGNTIYF.

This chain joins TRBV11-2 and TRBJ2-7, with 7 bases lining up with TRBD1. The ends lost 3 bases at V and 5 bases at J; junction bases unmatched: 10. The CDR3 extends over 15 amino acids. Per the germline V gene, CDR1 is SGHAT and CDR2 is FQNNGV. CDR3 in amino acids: CASSFLTGVIDEQYF. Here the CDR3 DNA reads TGTGCCAGCAGCTTTCTAACAGGGGTAATCGACGAGCAGTACTTC.

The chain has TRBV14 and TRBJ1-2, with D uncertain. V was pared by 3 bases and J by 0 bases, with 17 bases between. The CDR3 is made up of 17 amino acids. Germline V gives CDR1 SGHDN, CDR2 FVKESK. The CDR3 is CASSQLPGMTANYGYTF. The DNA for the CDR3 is TGTGCCAGCAGCCAGCTCCCCGGGATGACTGCTAACTATGGCTACACCTTC.

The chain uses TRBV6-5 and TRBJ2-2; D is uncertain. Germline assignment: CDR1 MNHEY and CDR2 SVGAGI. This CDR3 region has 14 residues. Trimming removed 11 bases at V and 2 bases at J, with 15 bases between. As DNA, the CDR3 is TGTGCCGCCTGCGTGGGGATAAACACCGGGGAGCTGTTTTTT. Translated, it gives CAACVGINTGELFF.

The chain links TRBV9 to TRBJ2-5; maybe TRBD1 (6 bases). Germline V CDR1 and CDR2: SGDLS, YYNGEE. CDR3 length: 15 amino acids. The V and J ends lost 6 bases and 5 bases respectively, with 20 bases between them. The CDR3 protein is CASTDGTQAEETQYF. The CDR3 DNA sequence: TGTGCCAGCACCGACGGGACACAAGCGGAGGAGACCCAGTACTTC.

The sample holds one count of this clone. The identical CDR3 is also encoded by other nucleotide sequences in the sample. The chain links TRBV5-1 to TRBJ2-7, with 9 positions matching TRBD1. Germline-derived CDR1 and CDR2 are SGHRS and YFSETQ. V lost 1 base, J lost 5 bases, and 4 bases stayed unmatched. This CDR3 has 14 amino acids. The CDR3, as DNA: TGCGCCAGCAGCTTGTTGGGACAGGGTAACGAGCAGTACTTC. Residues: CASSLLGQGNEQYF.

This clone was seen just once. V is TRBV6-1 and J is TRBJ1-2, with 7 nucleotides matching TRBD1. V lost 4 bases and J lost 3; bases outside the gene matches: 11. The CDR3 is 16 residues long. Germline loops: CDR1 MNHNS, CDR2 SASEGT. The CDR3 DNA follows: TGTGCCAGCAGTGTCCCCGGGACAGTCCATTACTATGGCTACACCTTC. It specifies CASSVPGTVHYYGYTF.

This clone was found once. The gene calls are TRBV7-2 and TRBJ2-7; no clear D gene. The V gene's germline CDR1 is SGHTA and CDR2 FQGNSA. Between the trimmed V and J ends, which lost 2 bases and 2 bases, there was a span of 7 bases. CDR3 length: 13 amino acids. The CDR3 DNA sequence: TGTGCCAGCAGCTTAAGCGTCGCCTACGAGCAGTACTTC. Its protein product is CASSLSVAYEQYF.

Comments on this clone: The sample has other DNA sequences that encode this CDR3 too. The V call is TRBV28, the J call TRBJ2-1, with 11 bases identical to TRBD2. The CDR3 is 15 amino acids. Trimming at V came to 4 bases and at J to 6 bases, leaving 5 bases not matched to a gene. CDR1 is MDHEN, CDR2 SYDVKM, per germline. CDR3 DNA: TGTGCCAGCAGTTCCCTAGCGGGAGGTCCCAATGAGCAGTTCTTC. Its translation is CASSSLAGGPNEQFF.

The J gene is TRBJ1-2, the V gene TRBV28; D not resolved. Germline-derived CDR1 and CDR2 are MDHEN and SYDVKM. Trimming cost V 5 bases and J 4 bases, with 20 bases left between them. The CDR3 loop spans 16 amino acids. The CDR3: CASSPQDARRVYGYTF. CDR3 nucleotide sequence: TGTGCCAGCAGTCCGCAGGACGCCCGGAGGGTCTATGGCTACACCTTC.

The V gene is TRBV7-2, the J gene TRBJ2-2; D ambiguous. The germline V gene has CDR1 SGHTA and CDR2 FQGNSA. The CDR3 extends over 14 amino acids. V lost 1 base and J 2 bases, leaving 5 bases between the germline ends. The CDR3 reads CASSLGGNTGELFF. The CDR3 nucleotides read TGTGCCAGCAGCTTAGGCGGAAACACCGGGGAGCTGTTTTTT.

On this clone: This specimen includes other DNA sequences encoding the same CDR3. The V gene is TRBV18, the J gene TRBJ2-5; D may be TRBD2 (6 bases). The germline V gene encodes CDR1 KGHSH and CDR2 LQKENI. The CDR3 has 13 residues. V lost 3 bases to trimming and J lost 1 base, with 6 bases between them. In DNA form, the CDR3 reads TGTGCCAGCTCACCGGGAGGCCAAGAGACCCAGTACTTC. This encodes CASSPGGQETQYF.

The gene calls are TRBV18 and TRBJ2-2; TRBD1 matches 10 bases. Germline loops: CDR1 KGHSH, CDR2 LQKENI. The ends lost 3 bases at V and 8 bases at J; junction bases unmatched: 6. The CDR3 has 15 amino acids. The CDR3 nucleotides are TGTGCCAGCTCACCGACAGGGGGCTTTGAAGGGGAGCTGTTTTTT. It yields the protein CASSPTGGFEGELFF.

The CDR3 loop is CASSHGLTSGANVLTF. In DNA, the CDR3 is TGCGCCAGCAGCCACGGATTGACTTCTGGGGCCAACGTCCTGACTTTC. The chain uses TRBV4-1 and TRBJ2-6; no reliable D call. Germline V CDR1 and CDR2: MGHRA, YSYEKL. The CDR3 covers 16 residues. V lost 3 bases and J 1 base, leaving 10 bases between the germline ends.

Written as DNA, the CDR3 is TGTGCCAGCAGCTTAGAGGTTACCGAAACCTACGAGCAGTACTTC. Encoded protein: CASSLEVTETYEQYF. The gene calls are TRBV7-6 and TRBJ2-7; D is unresolved. The V end lost 1 base, the J end lost 2 bases, and 12 bases lay between the germline ends. The CDR3 covers 15 residues. Germline values: CDR1 SGHVS, CDR2 FNYEAQ.

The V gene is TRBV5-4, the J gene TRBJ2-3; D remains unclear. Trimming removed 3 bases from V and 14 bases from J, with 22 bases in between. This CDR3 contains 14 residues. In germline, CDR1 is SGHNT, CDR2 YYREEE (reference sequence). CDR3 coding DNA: TGTGCCAGCAGCTCAATAGGTGGACCCTTTATCTGGTATTTT. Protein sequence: CASSSIGGPFIWYF.

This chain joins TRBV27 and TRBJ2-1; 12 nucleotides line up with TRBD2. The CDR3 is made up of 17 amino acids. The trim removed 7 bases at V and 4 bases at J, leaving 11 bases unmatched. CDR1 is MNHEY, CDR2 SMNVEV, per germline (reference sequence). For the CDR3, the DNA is TGTGCCAGCACTCCTGCCCTGGGGACTAGCGGGTACAATGAGCAGTTCTTC. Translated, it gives CASTPALGTSGYNEQFF.

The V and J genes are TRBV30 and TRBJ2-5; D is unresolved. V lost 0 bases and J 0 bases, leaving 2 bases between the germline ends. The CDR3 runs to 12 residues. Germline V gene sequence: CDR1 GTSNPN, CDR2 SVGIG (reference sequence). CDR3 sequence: CAWSVDQETQYF. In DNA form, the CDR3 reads TGTGCCTGGAGTGTCGACCAAGAGACCCAGTACTTC.

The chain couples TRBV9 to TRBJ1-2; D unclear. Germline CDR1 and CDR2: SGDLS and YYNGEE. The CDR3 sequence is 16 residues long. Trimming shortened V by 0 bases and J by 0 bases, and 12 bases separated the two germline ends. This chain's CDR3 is CASSVEQEKSNYGYTF. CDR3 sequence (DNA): TGTGCCAGCAGCGTAGAGCAGGAAAAATCTAACTATGGCTACACCTTC.

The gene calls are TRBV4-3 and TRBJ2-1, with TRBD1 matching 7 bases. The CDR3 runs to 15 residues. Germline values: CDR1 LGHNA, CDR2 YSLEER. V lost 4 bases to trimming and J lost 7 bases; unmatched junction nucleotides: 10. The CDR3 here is CASSRGQAGGNEQFF. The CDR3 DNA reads TGCGCCAGCAGCCGAGGGCAGGCAGGGGGAAATGAGCAGTTCTTC.